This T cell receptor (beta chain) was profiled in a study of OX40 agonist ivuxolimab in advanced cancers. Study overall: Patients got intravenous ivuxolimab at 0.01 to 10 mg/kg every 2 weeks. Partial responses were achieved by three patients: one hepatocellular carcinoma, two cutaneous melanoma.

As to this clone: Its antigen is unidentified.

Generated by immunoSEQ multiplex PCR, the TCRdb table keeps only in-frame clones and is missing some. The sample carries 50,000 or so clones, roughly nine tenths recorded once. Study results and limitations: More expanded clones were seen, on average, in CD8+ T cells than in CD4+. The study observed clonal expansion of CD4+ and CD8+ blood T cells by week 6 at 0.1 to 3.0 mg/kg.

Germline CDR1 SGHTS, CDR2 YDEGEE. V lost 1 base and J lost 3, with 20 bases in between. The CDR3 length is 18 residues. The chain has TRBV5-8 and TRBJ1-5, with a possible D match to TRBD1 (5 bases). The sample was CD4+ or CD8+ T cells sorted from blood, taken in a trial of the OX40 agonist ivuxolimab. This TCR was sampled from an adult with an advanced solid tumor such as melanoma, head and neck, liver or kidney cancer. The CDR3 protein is CASSLKYFGDGNNQPQHF. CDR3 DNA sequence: TGTGCCAGCAGCTTGAAGTATTTTGGGGACGGAAACAATCAGCCCCAGCATTTT.